The rows below give T cell receptor beta chains drawn from one sample of a study of early T cells in non-severe SARS-CoV-2 infection. Using its own MiXCR run on the 5' RACE reads, TCRdb lists one record per CDR3 protein. The sample contains tens of thousands of distinct CDR3 sequences, around 15% of which appear only once. Input material: whole blood. The receptors were gathered from an adult who was a healthcare worker with PCR-confirmed SARS-CoV-2 infection or an uninfected control (not recorded which). CDR3s include the opening cysteine and the closing phenylalanine or tryptophan. D genes are given only for firm matches. A clone size is listed for some rows: how often the clone was seen (once, few, many), or a class if it is expanded.

CDR3aa: CASSLLPGGWSYEQYF; CDR3nt: TGTGCCAGCAGCTTGTTGCCAGGGGGCTGGTCCTACGAGCAGTACTTC; v_gene: TRBV5-8; abundance: -; d_gene: TRBD1; j_gene: TRBJ2-7
CDR3aa: CASSYGGAGEQFF; CDR3nt: TGTGCCAGCAGTTACGGGGGAGCGGGTGAGCAGTTCTTC; v_gene: TRBV6-5; abundance: -; d_gene: -; j_gene: TRBJ2-1
CDR3aa: CASSLAGTGGWNEQFF; CDR3nt: TGTGCCAGCAGCTTAGCCGGGACAGGTGGTTGGAATGAGCAGTTCTTC; v_gene: TRBV7-6; abundance: -; d_gene: TRBD1; j_gene: TRBJ2-1
CDR3aa: CASSRSGSTDTQYF; CDR3nt: TGTGCCAGCAGCCGTAGCGGGAGCACAGATACGCAGTATTTT; v_gene: TRBV7-9; abundance: few; d_gene: TRBD2; j_gene: TRBJ2-3
CDR3aa: CASSQLAGLADTQYF; CDR3nt: TGTGCCAGCAGCCAGCTAGCGGGGCTGGCAGATACGCAGTATTTT; v_gene: TRBV14; abundance: -; d_gene: TRBD2; j_gene: TRBJ2-3
CDR3aa: CASSFRGRGNPGANVLTF; CDR3nt: TGTGCCAGCAGCTTCAGGGGGCGAGGTAATCCTGGGGCCAACGTCCTGACTTTC; v_gene: TRBV11-2; abundance: -; d_gene: TRBD1; j_gene: TRBJ2-6
CDR3aa: CAWSGPGPGRELFF; CDR3nt: TGTGCCTGGAGTGGCCCGGGCCCCGGAAGGGAGCTGTTTTTT; v_gene: TRBV30; abundance: -; d_gene: -; j_gene: TRBJ2-2
CDR3aa: CASSAGLAGIDEQYF; CDR3nt: TGTGCCAGCAGCGCCGGACTAGCGGGAATCGACGAGCAGTACTTC; v_gene: TRBV7-9; abundance: few; d_gene: TRBD2; j_gene: TRBJ2-7
CDR3aa: CASSDRARWPIEQYF; CDR3nt: TGTGCCAGCAGTGATCGGGCCAGGTGGCCGATCGAGCAGTACTTC; v_gene: TRBV2; abundance: few; d_gene: -; j_gene: TRBJ2-7
CDR3aa: CASSPGQPYGYTF; CDR3nt: TGTGCCAGCTCACCAGGACAGCCCTATGGCTACACCTTC; v_gene: TRBV18; abundance: few; d_gene: -; j_gene: TRBJ1-2
CDR3aa: CSATLSYEQYF; CDR3nt: TGCAGTGCCACACTGTCCTACGAGCAGTACTTC; v_gene: TRBV20-1; abundance: few; d_gene: -; j_gene: TRBJ2-7
CDR3aa: CSAIIRDRDGYTF; CDR3nt: TGCAGTGCTATCATCCGGGACAGAGATGGCTACACCTTC; v_gene: TRBV20-1; abundance: few; d_gene: TRBD1; j_gene: TRBJ1-2
CDR3aa: CASSFTGDAEQYF; CDR3nt: TGTGCCAGCAGTTTCACAGGCGATGCCGAGCAGTACTTC; v_gene: TRBV28; abundance: few; d_gene: -; j_gene: TRBJ2-7
CDR3aa: CASSLGSAVPYTF; CDR3nt: TGTGCCAGCAGTTTAGGCTCCGCAGTTCCGTACACCTTC; v_gene: TRBV28; abundance: -; d_gene: -; j_gene: TRBJ1-2
CDR3aa: CASSLQREDRDTQYF; CDR3nt: TGTGCCAGCAGTCTCCAGCGGGAGGATCGAGATACGCAGTATTTT; v_gene: TRBV28; abundance: many; d_gene: TRBD2; j_gene: TRBJ2-3
CDR3aa: CASSYSQGQRLFF; CDR3nt: TGTGCCAGCAGTTACTCCCAGGGCCAGAGGCTGTTTTTT; v_gene: TRBV6-5; abundance: few; d_gene: -; j_gene: TRBJ1-4
CDR3aa: CAISMTQGAEAFF; CDR3nt: TGTGCCATCAGTATGACACAGGGCGCTGAAGCTTTCTTT; v_gene: TRBV10-3; abundance: few; d_gene: -; j_gene: TRBJ1-1
CDR3aa: CASSQGILGVGEQYF; CDR3nt: TGTGCCAGCAGCCAAGGGATTTTAGGGGTTGGGGAGCAGTACTTC; v_gene: TRBV3-1; abundance: many; d_gene: -; j_gene: TRBJ2-7
CDR3aa: CSATGTNNQPQHF; CDR3nt: TGCAGTGCTACAGGGACGAACAATCAGCCCCAGCATTTT; v_gene: TRBV20-1; abundance: many; d_gene: -; j_gene: TRBJ1-5
CDR3aa: CASSLVLAGVGEQYF; CDR3nt: TGTGCCAGCAGCTTGGTTCTAGCGGGAGTGGGGGAGCAGTACTTC; v_gene: TRBV5-4; abundance: few; d_gene: TRBD2; j_gene: TRBJ2-7
CDR3aa: CASNKGANNQPQHF; CDR3nt: TGTGCCAGCAATAAGGGGGCAAATAATCAGCCCCAGCATTTT; v_gene: TRBV2; abundance: -; d_gene: TRBD1; j_gene: TRBJ1-5
CDR3aa: CASRILASSYNEQFF; CDR3nt: TGCGCCAGCAGGATTTTAGCGAGCTCCTACAATGAGCAGTTCTTC; v_gene: TRBV5-1; abundance: few; d_gene: -; j_gene: TRBJ2-1
CDR3aa: CASCTTSGRSDEQFF; CDR3nt: TGTGCCAGTTGTACAACTAGCGGGAGATCGGATGAGCAGTTCTTC; v_gene: TRBV19; abundance: -; d_gene: TRBD2; j_gene: TRBJ2-1
CDR3aa: CSAKGGAADTQYF; CDR3nt: TGCAGTGCGAAAGGAGGAGCGGCAGATACGCAGTATTTT; v_gene: TRBV20-1; abundance: few; d_gene: -; j_gene: TRBJ2-3
CDR3aa: CASRPGQGANNEQFF; CDR3nt: TGTGCCAGCAGGCCGGGACAGGGGGCAAACAATGAGCAGTTCTTC; v_gene: TRBV6-6; abundance: -; d_gene: TRBD1; j_gene: TRBJ2-1
CDR3aa: CASSYTTSGTTDTQYF; CDR3nt: TGTGCCAGCAGTTATACGACTAGCGGGACGACAGATACGCAGTATTTT; v_gene: TRBV6-5; abundance: -; d_gene: TRBD2; j_gene: TRBJ2-3
CDR3aa: CASSLLWGDYNEQFF; CDR3nt: TGTGCCAGCAGCTTACTATGGGGGGACTACAATGAGCAGTTCTTC; v_gene: TRBV7-9; abundance: few; d_gene: -; j_gene: TRBJ2-1
CDR3aa: CASSQDGAQNTEAFF; CDR3nt: TGCGCCAGCAGCCAAGACGGGGCGCAGAACACTGAAGCTTTCTTT; v_gene: TRBV4-1; abundance: -; d_gene: -; j_gene: TRBJ1-1
CDR3aa: CSATHREITGKLFF; CDR3nt: TGCAGTGCTACGCACCGGGAGATAACTGGGAAACTGTTTTTT; v_gene: TRBV20-1; abundance: many; d_gene: -; j_gene: TRBJ1-4
CDR3aa: CASSPPTSYGYTF; CDR3nt: TGTGCCAGCAGCCCTCCCACTTCCTATGGCTACACCTTC; v_gene: TRBV3-1; abundance: few; d_gene: -; j_gene: TRBJ1-2
CDR3aa: CASSPPTGAGQPQHF; CDR3nt: TGTGCCAGCAGTCCTCCGACAGGGGCGGGTCAGCCCCAGCATTTT; v_gene: TRBV28; abundance: few; d_gene: TRBD1; j_gene: TRBJ1-5
CDR3aa: CASSPSRASDEQFF; CDR3nt: TGTGCCAGCAGCCCCTCCAGGGCTAGCGATGAGCAGTTCTTC; v_gene: TRBV11-2; abundance: -; d_gene: -; j_gene: TRBJ2-1
CDR3aa: CASSSDFNYGYTF; CDR3nt: TGTGCCAGCAGCTCTGATTTTAACTATGGCTACACCTTC; v_gene: TRBV5-4; abundance: many; d_gene: -; j_gene: TRBJ1-2
CDR3aa: CSVESGWNNIQYF; CDR3nt: TGCAGCGTTGAATCTGGGTGGAACAACATTCAGTACTTC; v_gene: TRBV29-1; abundance: few; d_gene: -; j_gene: TRBJ2-4
CDR3aa: CASSLTGNYGYTF; CDR3nt: TGTGCCAGCAGTTTAACAGGGAACTATGGCTACACCTTC; v_gene: TRBV28; abundance: few; d_gene: -; j_gene: TRBJ1-2
CDR3aa: CSVWVGDTEAFF; CDR3nt: TGCAGCGTTTGGGTGGGGGACACTGAAGCTTTCTTT; v_gene: TRBV29-1; abundance: -; d_gene: -; j_gene: TRBJ1-1
CDR3aa: CSARKGQTSGIETQYF; CDR3nt: TGCAGTGCTCGCAAGGGCCAGACTAGCGGTATAGAGACCCAGTACTTC; v_gene: TRBV20-1; abundance: few; d_gene: TRBD2; j_gene: TRBJ2-5
CDR3aa: CASRPHLAPDADTQYF; CDR3nt: TGTGCCAGCAGGCCCCATCTAGCGCCGGACGCAGATACGCAGTATTTT; v_gene: TRBV6-5; abundance: -; d_gene: -; j_gene: TRBJ2-3
CDR3aa: CASSLGEQFF; CDR3nt: TGTGCCAGCAGCTTAGGTGAGCAGTTCTTC; v_gene: TRBV7-9; abundance: -; d_gene: -; j_gene: TRBJ2-1
CDR3aa: CASRPTGMHGYTF; CDR3nt: TGTGCCAGCAGGCCCACAGGGATGCATGGCTACACCTTC; v_gene: TRBV28; abundance: many; d_gene: -; j_gene: TRBJ1-2
CDR3aa: CASSLQGGANVLTF; CDR3nt: TGCGCCAGCAGCCTACAGGGTGGGGCCAACGTCCTGACTTTC; v_gene: TRBV5-1; abundance: -; d_gene: -; j_gene: TRBJ2-6
CDR3aa: CSVDRAGGEETQYF; CDR3nt: TGCAGCGTTGATCGAGCGGGGGGTGAAGAGACCCAGTACTTC; v_gene: TRBV29-1; abundance: -; d_gene: TRBD2; j_gene: TRBJ2-5
CDR3aa: CASSVQGMVYGYTF; CDR3nt: TGCGCCAGCAGCGTACAGGGGATGGTCTATGGCTACACCTTC; v_gene: TRBV5-1; abundance: -; d_gene: TRBD1; j_gene: TRBJ1-2
CDR3aa: CASSQDLLGGVDEQFF; CDR3nt: TGCGCCAGCAGCCAAGATCTTTTGGGCGGGGTGGATGAGCAGTTCTTC; v_gene: TRBV4-1; abundance: few; d_gene: -; j_gene: TRBJ2-1
CDR3aa: CSVGHGGGTEAFF; CDR3nt: TGCAGCGTCGGGCATGGAGGGGGCACTGAAGCTTTCTTT; v_gene: TRBV29-1; abundance: -; d_gene: -; j_gene: TRBJ1-1
CDR3aa: CASSPPGGGRKTQYF; CDR3nt: TGTGCCAGCAGCCCCCCCGGCGGGGGCAGAAAGACCCAGTACTTC; v_gene: TRBV5-8; abundance: many; d_gene: -; j_gene: TRBJ2-5